This passage covers 15 T cell receptor beta chains from one sample sequenced in a study of T cells in Graves' hyperthyroidism and ophthalmopathy (dated by TCRdb to about 2019). Libraries were constructed by multiplex PCR. These reads were obtained on an Illumina HiSeq 2000. The TCR beta CDR3 regions were amplified from the RNA transcripts. The first round of RT-PCR for the TCR CDR3 was performed with the HTBI primer set and the Qiagen OneStep RT-PCR kit. The public reads were run again by TCRdb, first through fastp at Q25 and then through MiXCR, and only productive beta chains were kept. All rows with the same CDR3 protein become a single entry with the most common DNA and genes. This sample gives roughly 660,000 distinct CDR3 sequences in total; approximately 15% of them show up just once. Of the sample, roughly a sixth falls within the top ten clones. Sequenced input: blood. These receptors were taken from a man between 45 and 60 years old with Graves' hyperthyroidism.

This chain connects TRBV2 to TRBJ2-1; a possible D gene is TRBD1 (6 bases). V lost 5 bases and J lost 8, with 13 bases in between. The CDR3 loop spans 13 amino acids. The germline V gene encodes CDR1 SNHLY and CDR2 FYNNEI. In DNA form, the CDR3 reads TGTGCCAGCAGTTTACAGGGTTGGGATGAGCAGTTCTTC. Protein product: CASSLQGWDEQFF. The whole variable domain, remainder taken from reference TRBV2 and TRBJ2-1, is EPEVTQTPSHQVTQMGQEVILRCVPISNHLYFYWYRQILGQKVEFLVSFYNNEISEKSEIFDDQFSVERPDGSNFTLKIRSTKLEDSAMYFCASSLQGWDEQFFGPGTRLTVL.

At least ten counts were recorded for this clonotype. This chain connects TRBV2 to TRBJ1-2, with D perhaps matching TRBD1 (5 bases). The CDR3 is made up of 15 amino acids. V was trimmed by 7 bases and J by 5 bases, leaving 20 bases between them. Germline CDR1 is SNHLY and CDR2 is FYNNEI. The CDR3 DNA follows: TGTGCCAGCAACCCAAACACCCCCAGGGAATATGGCTACACCTTC. Translation: CASNPNTPREYGYTF.

This clonotype has at least ten counts. The chain couples TRBV20-1 to TRBJ2-7; TRBD2 matches at 8 bases. Germline values: CDR1 DFQATT, CDR2 SNEGSKA (reference sequence). Losses at the gene ends were 4 bases for V and 4 bases for J; bases not matched to a gene: 15. The CDR3 is 16 residues long. CDR3 loop: CSAKTVRGRKPYEQYF. The DNA of the CDR3 is TGCAGTGCTAAAACTGTCCGCGGGAGGAAACCTTACGAGCAGTACTTC.

This clonotype was seen only a few times. The genes are TRBV3-1 and TRBJ1-1, with no clear D. The CDR3 has 13 amino acids. V was shortened by 4 bases and J by 5 bases, with 11 bases between the two germline ends. Germline lookup yields CDR1 LGHDT and CDR2 YNNKEL (reference sequence). The CDR3 loop is CASSPRMLTEAFF. In DNA, the CDR3 is TGTGCCAGCAGCCCCCGGATGTTGACTGAAGCTTTCTTT.

In its sample, this clonotype was seen a few times. The rearrangement uses TRBV29-1 and TRBJ2-5; no clear D. CDR1 and CDR2 from the germline V gene are SQVTM and ANQGSEA. V dropped 6 bases and J dropped 2 bases, with 10 bases sitting between them. The CDR3 is 12 amino acids. The CDR3: CSVVPLQETQYF. CDR3 nucleotides: TGCAGCGTAGTGCCTCTTCAAGAGACCCAGTACTTC.

The chain has TRBV2 and TRBJ2-1; 8 bases are a match to TRBD2. The CDR3 has 15 residues. Germline CDR1 is SNHLY and CDR2 is FYNNEI. Unmatched junction bases numbered 6, after V lost 8 bases and J lost 0 bases. The CDR3 region has the DNA TGTGCCAGCGGGCGCGGGAGGAACTCCTACAATGAGCAGTTCTTC. Its translation: CASGRGRNSYNEQFF. Full variable domain (rest looked up from reference TRBV2 and TRBJ2-1): EPEVTQTPSHQVTQMGQEVILRCVPISNHLYFYWYRQILGQKVEFLVSFYNNEISEKSEIFDDQFSVERPDGSNFTLKIRSTKLEDSAMYFCASGRGRNSYNEQFFGPGTRLTVL.

This clonotype occurred many times. This rearrangement joins TRBV6-2 or TRBV6-3 to TRBJ1-5; D might be TRBD1 (6 bases). The CDR3 covers 17 residues. Germline assignment: CDR1 MNHEY and CDR2 SVGEGT. Trimming shortened V by 0 bases and J by 7 bases, and 19 bases separated the two germline ends. The CDR3 DNA reads TGTGCCAGCAGTTACTCGAAGTCAGGGGATTGGGGCCAGCCCCAGCATTTT. Translating it yields CASSYSKSGDWGQPQHF.

This clonotype showed up just a few times. V and J are TRBV5-1 and TRBJ2-7, with D unclear. The CDR3 totals 14 residues. Germline CDR1 is SGHRS and CDR2 is YFSETQ. V lost 2 bases, J lost 4 bases, and 13 bases lay in between. DNA of the CDR3: TGCGCCAGCAGCTTAGAGGCCCTGAGATACGAGCAGTACTTC. Translation gives CASSLEALRYEQYF.

This clonotype was recorded at least ten times. V usage is TRBV27 and J usage is TRBJ1-2; D ambiguous. This CDR3 comprises 17 residues. V was trimmed by 1 base and J by 3 bases, leaving 18 bases between them. The germline CDR1 and CDR2 sequences are MNHEY and SMNVEV (reference sequence). CDR3 sequence: CASSLYGIDTLYYGYTF. For the CDR3, the DNA is TGTGCCAGCAGTTTATATGGGATAGACACCCTTTACTATGGCTACACCTTC.

The sample holds many counts of this clonotype. The chain employs TRBV28 and TRBJ2-1; D is uncertain. Germline CDR1 is MDHEN and CDR2 is SYDVKM. This CDR3 spans 15 amino acids. Trimming left V 7 bases short and J 10 bases short, with 23 bases between. The CDR3 DNA reads TGTGCCAGCAAATTACTGCGGTATGCATTTTCGGAGCAGTTCTTC. Amino acids: CASKLLRYAFSEQFF.

This clonotype showed up just a few times. This chain connects TRBV6-1 to TRBJ2-1; perhaps TRBD1 as D (6 bases). With 7 bases removed from V and 1 base from J, the gap between germline ends came to 26 bases. CDR1 is MNHNS and CDR2 is SASEGT in the germline V gene. The CDR3 covers 19 residues. For the CDR3, the DNA is TGTGCCAGCACCCCGGATCCGGGACAACTAGGGGGTTCCTACAATGAGCAGTTCTTC. Translation gives CASTPDPGQLGGSYNEQFF.

This clonotype has ten or more counts. J is TRBJ2-7 and V is TRBV11-2; D is undetermined. Germline CDR1 reads SGHAT; CDR2 reads FQNNGV. CDR3 length equals 15 residues. V lost 5 bases to trimming and J lost 3 bases, with 17 bases between them. The DNA for the CDR3 is TGTGCCAGCAGCCCCGGACCGGAAGGGCACTACGAGCAGTACTTC. Its translation is CASSPGPEGHYEQYF.

This clonotype has just a few counts. The V and J genes are TRBV12-3 or TRBV12-4 and TRBJ2-7; 8 bases line up with TRBD1. The CDR3 is 13 residues long. V was clipped by 6 bases and J by 3 bases; unmatched bases: 4. CDR3 amino acids: CASRITGGYEQYF. Written as DNA, the CDR3 is TGTGCCAGCAGGATCACAGGGGGCTACGAGCAGTACTTC.

This clonotype was counted many times. The rearrangement links TRBV6-1 to TRBJ1-2; 10 bases fit TRBD1. The germline V gene has CDR1 MNHNS and CDR2 SASEGT. The CDR3 length is 14 residues. The ends lost 4 bases at V and 4 bases at J; junction bases unmatched: 3. Here the CDR3 reads CASSAGQGGYGYTF. Written as DNA, the CDR3 is TGTGCCAGCAGTGCCGGACAGGGGGGCTATGGCTACACCTTC.

The chain joins TRBV12-5 to TRBJ2-3; D not resolved. Between the trimmed V and J ends, which lost 1 base and 2 bases, there was a span of 4 bases. The CDR3 has 13 amino acids. Germline CDR1 reads LGHNT; CDR2 reads FRNRAP. The CDR3 DNA follows: TGTGCTAGTGGTTTGGACATCACAGATACGCAGTATTTT. Protein product: CASGLDITDTQYF.